This T cell receptor (beta chain) came from a study of beta chain features in type 1 diabetes. The whole isolated RNA underwent reverse transcription, so sequencing captured expressed TCRB transcripts. Some 4 million reads on average were seen across naive, central memory and regulatory T cell samples. Produced via immunoSEQ multiplex PCR; TCRdb's table is partial and in-frame only. The table includes 860,000 or so clones, about 17% detected once. The receptor was derived from a woman under 30 in good health. Sequencing was done on a sample of naive CD4+ T cells from blood.

The CDR3 nucleotides read TGTGCCAGCAGGCTGGGACCGAGACAGGGGGCCACCGGGGAGCTGTTTTTT. Translating gives CASRLGPRQGATGELFF. The chain is built from TRBV7-9 and TRBJ2-2, with 10 nucleotides matching TRBD1. The CDR3 runs 17 residues. Germline-derived CDR1 and CDR2 are SEHNR and FQNEAQ (reference sequence). V shed 6 bases and J 4 bases; nucleotides not matched to a gene: 11.